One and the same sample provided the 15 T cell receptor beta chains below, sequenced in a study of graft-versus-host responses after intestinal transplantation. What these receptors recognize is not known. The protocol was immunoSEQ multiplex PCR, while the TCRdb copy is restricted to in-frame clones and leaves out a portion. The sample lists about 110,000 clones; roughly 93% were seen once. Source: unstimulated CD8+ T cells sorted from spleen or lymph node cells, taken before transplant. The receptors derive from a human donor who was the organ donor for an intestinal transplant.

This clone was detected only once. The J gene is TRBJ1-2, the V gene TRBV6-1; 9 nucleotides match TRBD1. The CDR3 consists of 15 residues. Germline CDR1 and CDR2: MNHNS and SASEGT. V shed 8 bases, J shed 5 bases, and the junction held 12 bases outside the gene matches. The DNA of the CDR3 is TGTGCCAGCTATCCACCACAGGGGGCGAGATATGGCTACACCTTC. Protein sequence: CASYPPQGARYGYTF.

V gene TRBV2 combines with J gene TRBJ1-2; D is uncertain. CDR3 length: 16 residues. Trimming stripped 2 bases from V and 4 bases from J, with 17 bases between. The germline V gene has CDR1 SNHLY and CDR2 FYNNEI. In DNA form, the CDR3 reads TGTGCCAGCAGTGAATGGGCTAGCGGCGAGGGCTATGGCTACACCTTC. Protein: CASSEWASGEGYGYTF.

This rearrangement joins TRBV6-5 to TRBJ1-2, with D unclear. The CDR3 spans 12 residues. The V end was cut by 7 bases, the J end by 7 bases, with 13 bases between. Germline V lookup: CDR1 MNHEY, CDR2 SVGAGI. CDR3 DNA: TGTGCCAGCAAGCGGGGTTTTGGTGGCTACACCTTC. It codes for CASKRGFGGYTF.

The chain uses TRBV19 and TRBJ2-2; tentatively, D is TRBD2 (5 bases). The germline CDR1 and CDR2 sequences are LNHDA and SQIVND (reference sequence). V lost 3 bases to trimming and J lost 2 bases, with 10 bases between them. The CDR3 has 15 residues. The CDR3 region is CASSISGSNTGELFF. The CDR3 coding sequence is TGTGCCAGTAGTATTTCGGGAAGTAACACCGGGGAGCTGTTTTTT. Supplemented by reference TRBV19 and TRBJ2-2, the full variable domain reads DGGITQSPKYLFRKEGQNVTLSCEQNLNHDAMYWYRQDPGQGLRLIYYSQIVNDFQKGDIAEGYSVSREKKESFPLTVTSAQKNPTAFYLCASSISGSNTGELFFGEGSRLTVL.

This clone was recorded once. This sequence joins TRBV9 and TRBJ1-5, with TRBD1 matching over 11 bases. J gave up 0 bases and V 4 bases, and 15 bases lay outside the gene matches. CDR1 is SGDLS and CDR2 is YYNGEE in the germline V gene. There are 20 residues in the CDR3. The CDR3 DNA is TGTGCCAGCAGCCTCGGGACAGGGGGATTAGCACTGTGTAGCAATCAGCCCCAGCATTTT. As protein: CASSLGTGGLALCSNQPQHF.

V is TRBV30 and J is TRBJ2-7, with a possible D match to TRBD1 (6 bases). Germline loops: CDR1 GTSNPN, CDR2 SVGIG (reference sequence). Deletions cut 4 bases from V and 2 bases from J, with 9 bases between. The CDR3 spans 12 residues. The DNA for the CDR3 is TGTGCCTGGAAATCAGGGGCCTACGAGCAGTACTTC. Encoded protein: CAWKSGAYEQYF.

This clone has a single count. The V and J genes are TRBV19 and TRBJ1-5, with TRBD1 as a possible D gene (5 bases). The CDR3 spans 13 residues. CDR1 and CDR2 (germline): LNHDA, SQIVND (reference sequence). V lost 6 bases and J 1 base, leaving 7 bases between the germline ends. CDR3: CASSRDSNQPQHF. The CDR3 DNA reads TGTGCCAGTAGCAGGGACAGCAATCAGCCCCAGCATTTT. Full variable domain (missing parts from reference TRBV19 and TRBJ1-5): DGGITQSPKYLFRKEGQNVTLSCEQNLNHDAMYWYRQDPGQGLRLIYYSQIVNDFQKGDIAEGYSVSREKKESFPLTVTSAQKNPTAFYLCASSRDSNQPQHFGDGTRLSIL.

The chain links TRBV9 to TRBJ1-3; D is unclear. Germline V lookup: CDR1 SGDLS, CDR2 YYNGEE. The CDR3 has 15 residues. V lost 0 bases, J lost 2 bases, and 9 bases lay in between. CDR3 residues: CASSVGSATGNTIYF. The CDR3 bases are TGTGCCAGCAGCGTAGGGTCGGCTACTGGAAACACCATATATTTT.

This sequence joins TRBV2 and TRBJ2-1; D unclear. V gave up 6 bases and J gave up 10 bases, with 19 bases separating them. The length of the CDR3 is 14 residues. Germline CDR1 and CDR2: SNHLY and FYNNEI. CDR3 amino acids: CASRQGIVRREQFF. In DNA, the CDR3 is TGTGCCAGCAGGCAAGGCATCGTTCGGCGGGAGCAGTTCTTC.

The CDR3 DNA follows: TGCGCCAGCAGCGCCCGACTAGCGGGTAGCACAGATACGCAGTATTTT. Translated: CASSARLAGSTDTQYF. The chain combines TRBV4-1 with TRBJ2-3; TRBD2 matches at 10 bases. The CDR3 spans 16 residues. Germline V CDR1 and CDR2: MGHRA, YSYEKL. Trimming cost V 5 bases and J 0 bases; bases outside gene matches: 5.

CDR3 bases: TGTGCCAGCAGGACAGGGGGCGGCTACACCTTC. It specifies CASRTGGGYTF. The gene calls are TRBV28 and TRBJ1-2; 10 bases match TRBD1. Trimming removed 6 bases from V and 8 bases from J; junction bases left unmatched: 0. The germline CDR1 and CDR2 sequences are MDHEN and SYDVKM. This CDR3 has 11 amino acids.

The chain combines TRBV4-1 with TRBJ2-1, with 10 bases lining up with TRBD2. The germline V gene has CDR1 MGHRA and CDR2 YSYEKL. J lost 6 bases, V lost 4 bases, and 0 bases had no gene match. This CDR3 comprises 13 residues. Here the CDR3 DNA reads TGCGCCAGCAGCCGGACTAGCGGCAATGAGCAGTTCTTC. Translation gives CASSRTSGNEQFF.

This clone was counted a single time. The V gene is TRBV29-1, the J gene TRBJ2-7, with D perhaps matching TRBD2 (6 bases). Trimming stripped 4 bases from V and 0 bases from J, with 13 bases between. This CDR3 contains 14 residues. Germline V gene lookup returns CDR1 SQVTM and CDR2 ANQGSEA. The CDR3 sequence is CSVASGRVSYEQYF. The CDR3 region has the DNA TGCAGCGTTGCATCCGGGAGAGTCTCCTACGAGCAGTACTTC.

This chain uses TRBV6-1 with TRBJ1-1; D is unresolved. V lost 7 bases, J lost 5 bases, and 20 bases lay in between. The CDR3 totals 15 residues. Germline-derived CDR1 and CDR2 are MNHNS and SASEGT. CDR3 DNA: TGTGCCAGCACGGATGTGGCTCCCGGCGAGACTGAAGCTTTCTTT. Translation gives CASTDVAPGETEAFF.

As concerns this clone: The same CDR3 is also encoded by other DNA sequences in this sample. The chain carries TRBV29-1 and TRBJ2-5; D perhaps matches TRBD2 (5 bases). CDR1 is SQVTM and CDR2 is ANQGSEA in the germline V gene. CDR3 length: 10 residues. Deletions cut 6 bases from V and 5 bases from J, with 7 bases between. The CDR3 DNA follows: TGCAGCGTGGGCGGGGAGACCCAGTACTTC. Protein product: CSVGGETQYF. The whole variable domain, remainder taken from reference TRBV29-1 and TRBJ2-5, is SAVISQKPSRDICQRGTSLTIQCQVDSQVTMMFWYRQQPGQSLTLIATANQGSEATYESGFVIDKFPISRPNLTFSTLTVSNMSPEDSSIYLCSVGGETQYFGPGTRLLVL.